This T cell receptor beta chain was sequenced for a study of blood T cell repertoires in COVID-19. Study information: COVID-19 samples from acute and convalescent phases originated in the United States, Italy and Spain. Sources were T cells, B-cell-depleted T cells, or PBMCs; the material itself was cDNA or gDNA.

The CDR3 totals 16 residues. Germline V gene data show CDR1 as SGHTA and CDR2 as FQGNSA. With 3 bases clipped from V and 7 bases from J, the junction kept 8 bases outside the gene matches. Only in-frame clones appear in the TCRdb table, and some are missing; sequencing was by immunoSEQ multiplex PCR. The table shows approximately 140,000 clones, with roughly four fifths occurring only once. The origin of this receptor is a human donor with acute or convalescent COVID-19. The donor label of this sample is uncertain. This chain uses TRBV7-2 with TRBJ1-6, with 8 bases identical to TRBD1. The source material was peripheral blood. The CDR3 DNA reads TGTGCCAGCAGCTTGGCCGGACAGGGATGGAATTCACCCCTCCACTTT. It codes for CASSLAGQGWNSPLHF.